This T cell receptor (beta chain) was sequenced during a study of blood T cell repertoires in COVID-19. Study details: COVID-19 samples from acute and convalescent phases originated in the United States, Italy and Spain.

Per germline, CDR1 LNHDA and CDR2 SQIVND (reference sequence). The CDR3 consists of 12 residues. V was trimmed by 6 bases and J by 3 bases, leaving 8 bases between them. As originally analysed: Reference gene primer amplification gave estimated nucleated cell counts. Profiling relied on immunoSEQ multiplex PCR, and the TCRdb table lists in-frame clones only, not all of them. That table furnishes V, J and clone size, whereas the DNA furnished D and trimming. The sample records hundreds of thousands of clones, 85% to 90% being singletons. Those who participated ranged in age from roughly 18 to 90 years and resided in 20 to 30 US areas. For recovered donors of Cohort 3, there were two negative PCRs, clearance, or symptom resolution.

This clonotype originated in a young woman who had recovered from COVID-19. The sequencing input was PBMCs or T cells enriched from blood (not recorded which). This chain joins TRBV19 and TRBJ1-1; possible D gene TRBD1, 5 bases. The CDR3 loop is CASSRQYTEAFF. The CDR3, as DNA: TGTGCCAGTAGCAGACAGTACACTGAAGCTTTCTTT.